This TCR beta chain was profiled in a study of naive and memory T cell subsets. Study-level results: There was no ground truth to check naive and memory subset results.

Trimming cost V 2 bases and J 1 base; bases outside gene matches: 2. Germline CDR1 reads SGHTA; CDR2 reads FQGNSA. CDR3 length equals 15 residues. This clonotype has only one observation. The antigen is not known. Two oligonucleotides, mixed equimolar, formed the beta constant-region primer covering TRBC1 and TRBC2. Four rounds of PCR amplified the ligated cDNA using nested alpha and beta constant-region primers plus SP2. TCRdb passed the UMI-ligation and nested PCR reads through MiXCR, listing each CDR3 protein once. The sample consists of about 120,000 distinct CDR3 sequences, 36% of them appearing once.

This receptor was identified in a human donor in good health. The chain links TRBV7-2 to TRBJ2-1, with TRBD1 matching 7 bases. The sequenced sample was central memory CD4+ T cells from blood. DNA for the CDR3: TGTGCCAGCAGCTTAAAGGGGGCGTCCTACAATGAGCAGTTCTTC. It encodes CASSLKGASYNEQFF.